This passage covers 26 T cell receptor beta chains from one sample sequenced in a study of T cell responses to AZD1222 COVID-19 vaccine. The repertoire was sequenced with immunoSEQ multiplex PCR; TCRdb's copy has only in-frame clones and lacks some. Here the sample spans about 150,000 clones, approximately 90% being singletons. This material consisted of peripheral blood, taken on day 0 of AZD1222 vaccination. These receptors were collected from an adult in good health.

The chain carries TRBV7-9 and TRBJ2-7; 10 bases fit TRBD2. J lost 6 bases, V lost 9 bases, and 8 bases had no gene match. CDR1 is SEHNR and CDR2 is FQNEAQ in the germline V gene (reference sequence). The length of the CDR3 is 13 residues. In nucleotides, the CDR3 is TGTGCCAGTGGGCTAGCGGGGGCTCCCGAGCAGTACTTC. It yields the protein CASGLAGAPEQYF.

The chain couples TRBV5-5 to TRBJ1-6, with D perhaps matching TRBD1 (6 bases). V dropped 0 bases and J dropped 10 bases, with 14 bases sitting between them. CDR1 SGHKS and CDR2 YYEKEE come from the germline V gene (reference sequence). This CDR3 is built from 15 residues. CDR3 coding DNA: TGTGCCAGCAGCTTGGAGGGGGTATCTATGTCACCCCTCCACTTT. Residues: CASSLEGVSMSPLHF.

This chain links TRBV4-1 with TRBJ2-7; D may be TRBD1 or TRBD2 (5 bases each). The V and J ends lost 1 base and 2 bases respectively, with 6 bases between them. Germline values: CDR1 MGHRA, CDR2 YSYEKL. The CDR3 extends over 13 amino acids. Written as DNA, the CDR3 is TGCGCCAGCAGCCAAGGGGACCCCTACGAGCAGTACTTC. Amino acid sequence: CASSQGDPYEQYF.

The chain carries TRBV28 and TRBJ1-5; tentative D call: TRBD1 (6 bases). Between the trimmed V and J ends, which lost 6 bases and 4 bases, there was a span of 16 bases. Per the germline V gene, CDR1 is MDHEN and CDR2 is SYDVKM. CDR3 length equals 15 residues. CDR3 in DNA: TGTGCCAGCAGCATACAGGGTGAGGGGAATCAGCCCCAGCATTTT. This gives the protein CASSIQGEGNQPQHF.

The CDR3 spells CASSRSDEKLFF. CDR3 DNA sequence: TGTGCCAGTAGTCGTTCGGACGAAAAACTGTTTTTT. This chain links TRBV19 with TRBJ1-4; D gene ambiguous. The CDR3 spans 12 residues. The V end was cut by 5 bases, the J end by 8 bases, with 9 bases between. Germline values: CDR1 LNHDA, CDR2 SQIVND (reference sequence). The full variable domain, with the rest looked up from reference TRBV19 and TRBJ1-4, is DGGITQSPKYLFRKEGQNVTLSCEQNLNHDAMYWYRQDPGQGLRLIYYSQIVNDFQKGDIAEGYSVSREKKESFPLTVTSAQKNPTAFYLCASSRSDEKLFFGSGTQLSVL.

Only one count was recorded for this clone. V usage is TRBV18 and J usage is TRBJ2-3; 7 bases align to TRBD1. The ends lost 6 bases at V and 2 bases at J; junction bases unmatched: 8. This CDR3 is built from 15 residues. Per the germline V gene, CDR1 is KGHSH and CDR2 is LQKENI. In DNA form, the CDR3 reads TGTGCCAGCTCTTCCGGGACAGTCCCCACAGATACGCAGTATTTT. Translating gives CASSSGTVPTDTQYF.

The CDR3 DNA sequence: TGCGCCAGCACCTTAAGTACAGCAGCCGAGCAGTACTTC. Amino acids: CASTLSTAAEQYF. The chain links TRBV5-1 to TRBJ2-7; D gene ambiguous. Deletions cut 6 bases from V and 6 bases from J, with 16 bases between. This CDR3 comprises 13 residues. Germline assignment: CDR1 SGHRS and CDR2 YFSETQ. Full variable domain (outside the CDR3, taken from reference TRBV5-1 and TRBJ2-7): KAGVTQTPRYLIKTRGQQVTLSCSPISGHRSVSWYQQTPGQGLQFLFEYFSETQRNKGNFPGRFSGRQFSNSRSEMNVSTLELGDSALYLCASTLSTAAEQYFGPGTRLTVT.

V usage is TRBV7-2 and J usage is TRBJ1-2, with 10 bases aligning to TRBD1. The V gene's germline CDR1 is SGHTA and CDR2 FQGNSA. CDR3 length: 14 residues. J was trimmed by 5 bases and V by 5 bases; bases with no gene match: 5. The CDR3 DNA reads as TGTGCCAGCAGCCCCTGGACAGGGGGATATGGCTACACCTTC. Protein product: CASSPWTGGYGYTF.

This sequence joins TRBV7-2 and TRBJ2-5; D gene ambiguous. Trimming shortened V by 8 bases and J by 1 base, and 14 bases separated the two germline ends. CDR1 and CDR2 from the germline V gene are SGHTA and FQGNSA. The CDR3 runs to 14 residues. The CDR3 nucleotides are TGTGCCAGCGTTCAAACCCTGGTCCAAGAGACCCAGTACTTC. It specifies CASVQTLVQETQYF.

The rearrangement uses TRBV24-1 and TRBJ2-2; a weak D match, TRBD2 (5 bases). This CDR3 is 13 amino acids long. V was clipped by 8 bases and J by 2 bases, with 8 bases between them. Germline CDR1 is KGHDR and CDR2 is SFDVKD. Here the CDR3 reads CATIAPNTGELFF. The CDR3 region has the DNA TGTGCCACCATAGCGCCTAACACCGGGGAGCTGTTTTTT.

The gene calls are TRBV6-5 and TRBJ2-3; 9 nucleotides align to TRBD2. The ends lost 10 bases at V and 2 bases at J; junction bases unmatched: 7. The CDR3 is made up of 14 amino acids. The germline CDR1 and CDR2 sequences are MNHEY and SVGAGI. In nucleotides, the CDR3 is TGTGCCACGGGTAGCGGGGGAATCACAGATACGCAGTATTTT. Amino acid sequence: CATGSGGITDTQYF.

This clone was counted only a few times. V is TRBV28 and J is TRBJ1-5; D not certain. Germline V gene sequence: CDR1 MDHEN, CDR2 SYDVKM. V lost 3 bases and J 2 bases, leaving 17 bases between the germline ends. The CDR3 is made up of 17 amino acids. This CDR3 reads CASSFSDFGGRNQPQHF. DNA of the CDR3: TGTGCCAGCAGTTTCAGTGATTTCGGAGGACGCAATCAGCCCCAGCATTTT.

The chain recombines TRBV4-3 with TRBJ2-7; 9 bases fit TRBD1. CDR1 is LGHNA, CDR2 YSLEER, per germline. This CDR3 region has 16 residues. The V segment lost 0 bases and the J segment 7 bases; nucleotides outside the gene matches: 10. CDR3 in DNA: TGCGCCAGCAGCCAAGAGGGCGGGACAGGGTATGGGGAGCAGTACTTC. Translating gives CASSQEGGTGYGEQYF.

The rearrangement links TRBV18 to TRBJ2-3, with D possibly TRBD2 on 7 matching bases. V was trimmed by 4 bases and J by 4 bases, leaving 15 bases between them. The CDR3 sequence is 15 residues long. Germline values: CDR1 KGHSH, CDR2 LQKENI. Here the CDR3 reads CASSQTGRGPDTQYF. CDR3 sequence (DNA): TGTGCCAGCTCACAAACAGGGAGGGGACCAGATACGCAGTATTTT.

CDR3 in amino acids: CASSLEVHSNTGELFF. The CDR3 coding sequence is TGTGCCAGCAGCTTAGAGGTTCATTCGAACACCGGGGAGCTGTTTTTT. J is TRBJ2-2 and V is TRBV7-9; D not resolved. The V end was cut by 1 base, the J end by 0 bases, with 9 bases between. CDR3 length: 16 residues. CDR1 is SEHNR and CDR2 is FQNEAQ in the germline V gene (reference sequence).

DNA for the CDR3: TGTGCCAGCAGCCCCCAGGGGGTGTACACTGAAGCTTTCTTT. Protein product: CASSPQGVYTEAFF. The chain joins TRBV5-4 to TRBJ1-1; 7 nucleotides line up with TRBD1. Trimming cost V 4 bases and J 3 bases; bases outside gene matches: 6. CDR3 size: 14 residues. Germline V gene lookup returns CDR1 SGHNT and CDR2 YYREEE (reference sequence).

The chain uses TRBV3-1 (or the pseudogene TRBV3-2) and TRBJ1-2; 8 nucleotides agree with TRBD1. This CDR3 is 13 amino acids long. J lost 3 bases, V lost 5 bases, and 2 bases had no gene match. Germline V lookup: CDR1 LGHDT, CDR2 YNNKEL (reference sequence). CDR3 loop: CASSMTGDYGYTF. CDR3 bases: TGTGCCAGCAGCATGACAGGGGACTATGGCTACACCTTC.

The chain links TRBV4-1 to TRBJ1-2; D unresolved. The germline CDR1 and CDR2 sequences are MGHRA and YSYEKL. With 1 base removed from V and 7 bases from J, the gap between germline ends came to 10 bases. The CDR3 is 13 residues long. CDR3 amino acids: CASSQGTRPGYTF. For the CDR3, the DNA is TGCGCCAGCAGCCAAGGCACCCGCCCTGGCTACACCTTC.

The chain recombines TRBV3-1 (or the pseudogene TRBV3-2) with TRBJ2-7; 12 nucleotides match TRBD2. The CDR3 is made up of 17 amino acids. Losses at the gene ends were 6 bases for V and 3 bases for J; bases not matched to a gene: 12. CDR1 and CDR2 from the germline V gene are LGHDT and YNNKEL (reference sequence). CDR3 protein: CASRRTSGEAGLYEQYF. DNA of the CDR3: TGTGCCAGCAGGCGGACTAGCGGGGAAGCCGGTCTCTACGAGCAGTACTTC.

The CDR3, as DNA: TGTGCCAGCAGCTTGTCCCCACGGGCAGAAAAACTGTTTTTT. It yields the protein CASSLSPRAEKLFF. The chain is built from TRBV5-8 and TRBJ1-4; D call uncertain. The V end lost 1 base, the J end lost 8 bases, and 12 bases lay between the germline ends. Germline V gene data show CDR1 as SGHTS and CDR2 as YDEGEE. The CDR3 runs 14 residues.

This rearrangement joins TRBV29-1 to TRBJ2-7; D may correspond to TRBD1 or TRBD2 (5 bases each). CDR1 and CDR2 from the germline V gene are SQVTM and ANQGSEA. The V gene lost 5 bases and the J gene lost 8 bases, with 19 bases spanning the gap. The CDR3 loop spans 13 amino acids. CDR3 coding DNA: TGCAGCGTTAACCGGGACCGAACTACGAAGCAGTACTTC. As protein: CSVNRDRTTKQYF.

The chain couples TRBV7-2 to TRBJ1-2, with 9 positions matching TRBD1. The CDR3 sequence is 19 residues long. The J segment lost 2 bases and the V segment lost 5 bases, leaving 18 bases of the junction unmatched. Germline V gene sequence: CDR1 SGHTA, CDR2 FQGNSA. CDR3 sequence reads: CASSPRRWDREAWNYGYTF. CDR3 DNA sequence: TGTGCCAGCAGCCCCCGCCGGTGGGACAGGGAAGCCTGGAACTATGGCTACACCTTC.

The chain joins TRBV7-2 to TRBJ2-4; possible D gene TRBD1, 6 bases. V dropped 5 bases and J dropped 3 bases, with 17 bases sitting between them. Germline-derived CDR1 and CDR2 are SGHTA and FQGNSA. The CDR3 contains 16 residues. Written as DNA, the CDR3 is TGTGCCAGCAGCACACCACAGGGAATTGGCAAAAACATTCAGTACTTC. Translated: CASSTPQGIGKNIQYF.

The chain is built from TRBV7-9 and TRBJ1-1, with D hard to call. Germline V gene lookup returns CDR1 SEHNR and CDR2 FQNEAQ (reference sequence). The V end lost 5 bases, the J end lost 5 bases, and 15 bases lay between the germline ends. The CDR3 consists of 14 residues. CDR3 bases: TGTGCCAGCAGCAAAAACTCGGGTGGGACTGAAGCTTTCTTT. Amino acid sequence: CASSKNSGGTEAFF. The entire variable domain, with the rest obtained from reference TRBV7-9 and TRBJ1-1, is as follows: DTGVSQNPRHKITKRGQNVTFRCDPISEHNRLYWYRQTLGQGPEFLTYFQNEAQLEKSRLLSDRFSAERPKGSFSTLEIQRTEQGDSAMYLCASSKNSGGTEAFFGQGTRLTVV.

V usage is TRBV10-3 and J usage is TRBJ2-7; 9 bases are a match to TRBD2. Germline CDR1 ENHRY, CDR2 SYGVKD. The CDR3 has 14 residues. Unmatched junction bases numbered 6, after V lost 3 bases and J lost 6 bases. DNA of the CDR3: TGTGCCATCAGTGACCAGCGGGGGGCATCCGAGCAGTACTTC. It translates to CAISDQRGASEQYF.

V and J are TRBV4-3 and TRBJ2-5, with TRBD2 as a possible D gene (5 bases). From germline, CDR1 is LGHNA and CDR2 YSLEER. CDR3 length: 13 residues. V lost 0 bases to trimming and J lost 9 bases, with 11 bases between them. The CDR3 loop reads CASSQDWRQPQYF. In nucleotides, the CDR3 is TGCGCCAGCAGCCAAGATTGGAGGCAACCCCAGTACTTC.